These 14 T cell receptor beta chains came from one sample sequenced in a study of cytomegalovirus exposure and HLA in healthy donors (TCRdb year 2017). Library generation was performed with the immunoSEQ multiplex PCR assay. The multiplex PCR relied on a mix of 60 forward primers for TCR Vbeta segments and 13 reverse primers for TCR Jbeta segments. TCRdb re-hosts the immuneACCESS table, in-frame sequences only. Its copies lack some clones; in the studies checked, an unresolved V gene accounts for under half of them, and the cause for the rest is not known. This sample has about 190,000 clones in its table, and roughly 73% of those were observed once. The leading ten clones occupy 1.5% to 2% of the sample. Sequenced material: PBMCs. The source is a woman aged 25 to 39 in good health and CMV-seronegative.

CDR3 DNA sequence: TGTGCCAGCAGTGTTCTCTCTAGTTTTGGCTACACCTTC. Translating it yields CASSVLSSFGYTF. V is TRBV6-5 and J is TRBJ1-2; D not resolved. Germline CDR1 is MNHEY and CDR2 is SVGAGI. V was pared by 5 bases and J by 7 bases, with 14 bases between. CDR3 length: 13 amino acids.

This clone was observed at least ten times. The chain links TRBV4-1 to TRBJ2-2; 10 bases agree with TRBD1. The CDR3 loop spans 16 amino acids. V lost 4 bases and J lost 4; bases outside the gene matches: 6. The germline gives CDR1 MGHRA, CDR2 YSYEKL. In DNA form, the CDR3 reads TGCGCCAGCAGCCTCGACAGGGGGCTAGGCACCGGGGAGCTGTTTTTT. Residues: CASSLDRGLGTGELFF.

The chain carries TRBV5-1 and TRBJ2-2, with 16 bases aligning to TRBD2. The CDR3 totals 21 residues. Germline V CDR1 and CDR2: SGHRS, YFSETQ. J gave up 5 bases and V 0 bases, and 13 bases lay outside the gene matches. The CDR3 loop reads CASSLAPPGLAGGPRTGELFF. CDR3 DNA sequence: TGCGCCAGCAGCTTGGCCCCGCCGGGACTAGCGGGAGGGCCGAGGACCGGGGAGCTGTTTTTT. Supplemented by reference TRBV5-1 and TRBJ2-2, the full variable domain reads KAGVTQTPRYLIKTRGQQVTLSCSPISGHRSVSWYQQTPGQGLQFLFEYFSETQRNKGNFPGRFSGRQFSNSRSEMNVSTLELGDSALYLCASSLAPPGLAGGPRTGELFFGEGSRLTVL.

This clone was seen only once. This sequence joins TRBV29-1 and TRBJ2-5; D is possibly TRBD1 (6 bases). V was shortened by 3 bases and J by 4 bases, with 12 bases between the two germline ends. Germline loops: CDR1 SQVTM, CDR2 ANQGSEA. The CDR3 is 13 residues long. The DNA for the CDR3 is TGCAGCGTTGAGGGCAGGGGACGAGAGACCCAGTACTTC. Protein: CSVEGRGRETQYF.

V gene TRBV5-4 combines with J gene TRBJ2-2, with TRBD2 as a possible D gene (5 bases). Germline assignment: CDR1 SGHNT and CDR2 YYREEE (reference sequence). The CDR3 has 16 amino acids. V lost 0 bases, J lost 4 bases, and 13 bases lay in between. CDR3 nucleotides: TGTGCCAGCAGCTTGGGACCTGCGGCGGGCACCGGGGAGCTGTTTTTT. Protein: CASSLGPAAGTGELFF.

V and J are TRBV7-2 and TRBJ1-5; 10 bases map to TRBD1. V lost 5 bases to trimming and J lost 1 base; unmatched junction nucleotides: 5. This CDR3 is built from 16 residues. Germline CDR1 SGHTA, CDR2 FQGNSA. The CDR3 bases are TGTGCCAGCAGCCCACGGACAGGGGGAAGCAATCAGCCCCAGCATTTT. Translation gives CASSPRTGGSNQPQHF.

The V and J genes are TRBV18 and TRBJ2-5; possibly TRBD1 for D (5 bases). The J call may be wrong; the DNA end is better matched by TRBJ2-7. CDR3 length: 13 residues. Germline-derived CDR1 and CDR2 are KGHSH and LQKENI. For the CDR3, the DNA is TGTGCCAGCTCACCGAGACAGAGCTACGAGCAGTACTTC. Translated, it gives CASSPRQSYEQYF.

The CDR3 region is CASSNSGESVWYF. The DNA of the CDR3 is TGTGCCAGCAGCAACTCGGGGGAAAGTGTTTGGTACTTC. The V call is TRBV6-1, the J call TRBJ2-7, with a tentative D call TRBD2 (6 bases). The ends were cut back, 6 bases at V and 12 bases at J, with 21 bases in the middle. Per germline, CDR1 MNHNS and CDR2 SASEGT. CDR3 length: 13 amino acids.

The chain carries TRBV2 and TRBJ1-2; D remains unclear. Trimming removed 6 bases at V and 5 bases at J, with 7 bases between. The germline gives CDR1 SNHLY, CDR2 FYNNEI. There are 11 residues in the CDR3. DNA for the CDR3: TGTGCCAGCAGGGGCGATTATGGCTACACCTTC. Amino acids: CASRGDYGYTF.

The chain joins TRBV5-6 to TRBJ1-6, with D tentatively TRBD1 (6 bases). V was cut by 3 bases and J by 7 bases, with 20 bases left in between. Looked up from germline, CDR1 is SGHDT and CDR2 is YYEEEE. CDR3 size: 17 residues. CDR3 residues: CASSSPGDIRANSPLHF. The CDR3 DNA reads TGTGCCAGCAGCTCCCCTGGGGACATAAGGGCGAATTCACCCCTCCACTTT.

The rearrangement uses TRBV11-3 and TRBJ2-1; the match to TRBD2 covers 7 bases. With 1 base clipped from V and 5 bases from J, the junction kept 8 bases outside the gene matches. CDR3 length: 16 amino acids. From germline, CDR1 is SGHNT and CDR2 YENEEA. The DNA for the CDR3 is TGTGCCAGCAGCTTAGTGGGCGGGAGTATTAACAATGAGCAGTTCTTC. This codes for CASSLVGGSINNEQFF.

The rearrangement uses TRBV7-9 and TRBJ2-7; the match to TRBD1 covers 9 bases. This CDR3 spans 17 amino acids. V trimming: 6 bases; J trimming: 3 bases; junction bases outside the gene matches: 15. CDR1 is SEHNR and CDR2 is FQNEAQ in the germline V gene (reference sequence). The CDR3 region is CASRLRDRATRGYEQYF. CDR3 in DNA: TGTGCCAGCAGGTTAAGGGACAGGGCTACGAGGGGCTACGAGCAGTACTTC.

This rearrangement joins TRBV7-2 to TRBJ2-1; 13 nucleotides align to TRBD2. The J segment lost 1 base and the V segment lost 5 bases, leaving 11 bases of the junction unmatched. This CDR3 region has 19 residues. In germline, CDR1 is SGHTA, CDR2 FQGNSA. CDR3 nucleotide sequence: TGTGCCAGCAGCCCACCGGGACTAGCGGGGATGGGTTCCTACAATGAGCAGTTCTTC. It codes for CASSPPGLAGMGSYNEQFF.

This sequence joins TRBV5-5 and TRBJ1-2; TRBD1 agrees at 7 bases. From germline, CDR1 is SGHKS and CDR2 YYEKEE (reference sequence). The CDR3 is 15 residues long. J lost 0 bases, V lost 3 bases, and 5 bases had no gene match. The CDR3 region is CASSWRQGANYGYTF. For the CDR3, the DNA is TGTGCCAGCAGCTGGAGACAGGGAGCTAACTATGGCTACACCTTC.